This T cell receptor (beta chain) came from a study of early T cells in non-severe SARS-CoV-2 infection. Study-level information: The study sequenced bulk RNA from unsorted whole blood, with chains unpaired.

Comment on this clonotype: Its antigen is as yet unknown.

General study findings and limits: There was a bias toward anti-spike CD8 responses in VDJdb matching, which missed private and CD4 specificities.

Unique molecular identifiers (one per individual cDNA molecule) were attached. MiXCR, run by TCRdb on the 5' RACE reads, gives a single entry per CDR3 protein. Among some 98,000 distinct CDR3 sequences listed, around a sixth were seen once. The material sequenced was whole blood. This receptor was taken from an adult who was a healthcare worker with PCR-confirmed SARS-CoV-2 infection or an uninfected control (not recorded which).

CDR3 bases: TGTGCCAGCAGTCAAGACAGGGGGGACTACGAGCAGTACTTC. Translating it yields CASSQDRGDYEQYF. The gene calls are TRBV2 and TRBJ2-7, with 9 bases aligning to TRBD1. Germline trimming cut 5 bases from V and 3 bases from J; bases unmatched to any gene: 5. Germline V gene lookup returns CDR1 SNHLY and CDR2 FYNNEI. The CDR3 consists of 14 residues.